These 30 T cell receptor beta chains originate from one sample sequenced in a study of early T cells in non-severe SARS-CoV-2 infection. TCRdb called the 5' RACE reads again in MiXCR, with one record for every CDR3 protein. The table shows some 80,000 distinct CDR3 sequences, with 5% occurring only once. The material was whole blood, obtained at baseline. The receptors were sampled from an adult who was a healthcare worker with PCR-confirmed SARS-CoV-2 infection or an uninfected control (not recorded which).

This chain links TRBV7-2 with TRBJ1-2, with D possibly being TRBD1 (5 bases). The CDR3 is 15 amino acids. Germline CDR1 SGHTA, CDR2 FQGNSA. Trimming removed 6 bases at V and 7 bases at J, with 21 bases between. In DNA form, the CDR3 reads TGTGCCAGCAGTGGCCCCGTTGGTAGGGACGGTGGCTACACCTTC. It translates to CASSGPVGRDGGYTF.

The CDR3, as DNA: TGTGCCAGCAGCCAAGATACCGGCGAGGCAGATACGCAGTATTTT. It codes for CASSQDTGEADTQYF. The V and J genes are TRBV4-2 and TRBJ2-3; D unresolved. V lost 0 bases and J 4 bases, leaving 11 bases between the germline ends. The germline V gene encodes CDR1 LGHNA and CDR2 YNFKEQ. This CDR3 comprises 15 residues.

This clonotype was counted only a few times. V is TRBV19 and J is TRBJ2-6; a weak D match, TRBD2 (5 bases). The CDR3 covers 18 residues. V was pared by 4 bases and J by 0 bases, with 16 bases between. The V gene's germline CDR1 is LNHDA and CDR2 SQIVND (reference sequence). CDR3 sequence (DNA): TGTGCCAGTAGTACAGGCGTGCAACTAGTCTCTGGGGCCAACGTCCTGACTTTC. Encoded protein: CASSTGVQLVSGANVLTF.

In this sample, this clonotype turned up many times. The gene calls are TRBV7-9 and TRBJ1-5; the match to TRBD1 covers 7 bases. CDR3 length equals 14 residues. CDR1 SEHNR and CDR2 FQNEAQ come from the germline V gene (reference sequence). J gave up 6 bases and V 4 bases, and 6 bases lay outside the gene matches. CDR3 nucleotides: TGTGCCAGCAGCTCACAGGGGCGAAGTCAGCCCCAGCATTTT. This gives the protein CASSSQGRSQPQHF.

This chain uses TRBV2 with TRBJ1-2; D unresolved. Germline CDR1 reads SNHLY; CDR2 reads FYNNEI. This CDR3 contains 14 residues. V lost 1 base and J lost 4, with 10 bases in between. This chain's CDR3 is CASSEEMDSYGYTF. CDR3 DNA sequence: TGTGCCAGCAGTGAAGAAATGGATAGCTATGGCTACACCTTC.

This clonotype was detected many times. The chain combines TRBV7-9 with TRBJ1-2; 7 bases map to TRBD1. The CDR3 sequence is 14 residues long. The V gene end was trimmed by 5 bases and the J gene end by 8 bases; junction bases not matched to a gene: 11. Germline CDR1 SEHNR, CDR2 FQNEAQ (reference sequence). CDR3: CASSPTGQARGYTF. The CDR3 region has the DNA TGTGCCAGCAGCCCTACAGGACAGGCGAGGGGCTACACCTTC.

The genes are TRBV7-2 and TRBJ1-6; D remains ambiguous. The CDR3 contains 11 residues. Per germline, CDR1 SGHTA and CDR2 FQGNSA. Trimming stripped 5 bases from V and 7 bases from J, with 3 bases between. The CDR3 coding sequence is TGTGCCAGCAGCCACAATTCACCCCTCCACTTT. Its protein is CASSHNSPLHF.

The chain links TRBV5-1 to TRBJ1-2, with 7 bases matching TRBD1. This CDR3 spans 14 amino acids. The V segment lost 4 bases and the J segment 3 bases; nucleotides outside the gene matches: 6. The germline CDR1 and CDR2 sequences are SGHRS and YFSETQ. The CDR3 coding sequence is TGCGCCAGCAGCCAAGGAGGGGGCGACTATGGCTACACCTTC. This gives the protein CASSQGGGDYGYTF.

This clonotype was detected only a few times. The chain joins TRBV7-6 to TRBJ1-2; D gene unclear. CDR1 is SGHVS and CDR2 is FNYEAQ in the germline V gene. Trimming removed 0 bases from V and 5 bases from J, with 13 bases in between. CDR3 length: 15 residues. The CDR3 sequence is CASSLAAPPDYGYTF. In nucleotides, the CDR3 is TGTGCCAGCAGCTTAGCGGCTCCGCCCGATTATGGCTACACCTTC.

The chain joins TRBV20-1 to TRBJ2-5; 9 bases match TRBD2. Germline V gene data show CDR1 as DFQATT and CDR2 as SNEGSKA (reference sequence). V dropped 0 bases and J dropped 4; count of bases not matched to a gene: 9. CDR3 length equals 16 residues. CDR3 sequence (DNA): TGCAGTGCTAGAGATCACGGTAGCGGGAGTCCAGAGACCCAGTACTTC. It encodes CSARDHGSGSPETQYF.

This clonotype was recorded at least ten times. This chain links TRBV7-2 with TRBJ2-1; possibly TRBD1 or TRBD2 for D (5 bases each). The CDR3 covers 15 residues. Germline V gene lookup returns CDR1 SGHTA and CDR2 FQGNSA. V was pared by 6 bases and J by 2 bases, with 14 bases between. The chain's CDR3 is CASSSGTPTYNEQFF. DNA of the CDR3: TGTGCCAGCAGTTCCGGGACCCCGACCTACAATGAGCAGTTCTTC.

This clonotype was detected ten times or more. The genes are TRBV14 and TRBJ2-1, with D hard to call. V dropped 0 bases and J dropped 6 bases, with 12 bases sitting between them. Germline V lookup: CDR1 SGHDN, CDR2 FVKESK. The CDR3 has 15 residues. CDR3 nucleotide sequence: TGTGCCAGCAGCCAAGAAGAGACGCACAGCAATGAGCAGTTCTTC. Residues: CASSQEETHSNEQFF.

This clonotype has a count of ten or more. The chain combines TRBV4-2 with TRBJ1-2; no firm D call. Germline-derived CDR1 and CDR2 are LGHNA and YNFKEQ. This CDR3 has 14 residues. V lost 4 bases and J lost 4, with 13 bases in between. In DNA form, the CDR3 reads TGTGCCAGCAGCCCACACAAGGCTGGCTATGGCTACACCTTC. This translates into CASSPHKAGYGYTF.

Many counts were recorded for this clonotype. This chain connects TRBV10-2 to TRBJ2-3; D might be TRBD1 (6 bases). Germline lookup yields CDR1 WSHSY and CDR2 SAAADI. The V gene lost 3 bases and the J gene lost 5 bases, with 18 bases spanning the gap. The CDR3 is made up of 16 amino acids. CDR3 protein: CASSETLGPGVDTQYF. The DNA for the CDR3 is TGCGCCAGCAGTGAAACCCTGGGCCCAGGGGTAGATACGCAGTATTTT.

This clonotype came up a few times. The chain links TRBV12-3 or TRBV12-4 to TRBJ2-3; TRBD2 matches 14 bases. This CDR3 comprises 16 residues. With 5 bases clipped from V and 4 bases from J, the junction kept 5 bases outside the gene matches. For the CDR3, the DNA is TGTGCCAGCAGTGCCTCGACTAGCGGGGGGGCAGATACGCAGTATTTT. This gives the protein CASSASTSGGADTQYF.

There are a few counts of this clonotype. This chain connects TRBV28 to TRBJ2-4; 7 nucleotides align to TRBD1. The V gene's germline CDR1 is MDHEN and CDR2 SYDVKM. The CDR3 spans 16 residues. V was clipped by 2 bases and J by 1 base; unmatched bases: 5. CDR3 loop: CASSLTTGAAKNIQYF. Here the CDR3 DNA reads TGTGCCAGCAGTTTAACAACAGGGGCCGCCAAAAACATTCAGTACTTC.

The rearrangement links TRBV7-8 to TRBJ1-3; 7 bases agree with TRBD1. J was trimmed by 4 bases and V by 5 bases; bases with no gene match: 8. CDR1 SGHVS and CDR2 FQNEAQ come from the germline V gene. The CDR3 is 15 residues long. The CDR3 DNA is TGTGCCAGCAGCCATAGAGGGACAGAGGGAAACACCATATATTTT. Residues: CASSHRGTEGNTIYF.

This clonotype was seen ten or more times. This chain uses TRBV6-5 with TRBJ1-5; unclear D gene. The CDR3 is 15 residues long. V was pared by 0 bases and J by 2 bases, with 8 bases between. Germline lookup yields CDR1 MNHEY and CDR2 SVGAGI. The CDR3 DNA reads TGTGCCAGCAGTTACTCGCTAAGGGGCAATCAGCCCCAGCATTTT. It is translated as CASSYSLRGNQPQHF.

This clonotype was detected many times. This chain's CDR3 is CSAKGLASSYEQYF. Written as DNA, the CDR3 is TGCAGTGCTAAAGGGCTCGCCTCCTCCTACGAGCAGTACTTC. The chain links TRBV20-1 to TRBJ2-7; D ambiguous. CDR3 length equals 14 residues. V lost 4 bases and J 0 bases, leaving 13 bases between the germline ends. Germline V lookup: CDR1 DFQATT, CDR2 SNEGSKA (reference sequence).

This clonotype was counted many times. V gene TRBV7-8 combines with J gene TRBJ1-1; D perhaps matches TRBD1 (5 bases). This CDR3 is built from 14 residues. Germline V lookup: CDR1 SGHVS, CDR2 FQNEAQ. Trimming removed 3 bases from V and 4 bases from J, with 12 bases in between. The CDR3 loop is CASSFAIDSTEAFF. DNA for the CDR3: TGTGCCAGCAGCTTTGCGATCGACAGCACTGAAGCTTTCTTT. Full variable domain (missing parts from reference TRBV7-8 and TRBJ1-1): GAGVSQSPRYKVAKRGQDVALRCDPISGHVSLFWYQQALGQGPEFLTYFQNEAQLDKSGLPSDRFFAERPEGSVSTLKIQRTQQEDSAVYLCASSFAIDSTEAFFGQGTRLTVV.

The chain has TRBV29-1 and TRBJ2-7; D is undetermined. The V gene's germline CDR1 is SQVTM and CDR2 ANQGSEA. V lost 5 bases, J lost 7 bases, and 15 bases lay in between. This CDR3 comprises 12 residues. The CDR3 reads CSVSDPRGEQYF. For the CDR3, the DNA is TGCAGCGTTAGTGACCCCCGAGGTGAGCAGTACTTC.

In its sample, this clonotype was seen many times. The rearrangement joins TRBV23-1 to TRBJ2-1; 11 bases are a match to TRBD2. TRBV23-1 counts as an open reading frame of uncertain function. The CDR3 has 19 amino acids. The V segment lost 4 bases and the J segment 0 bases; nucleotides outside the gene matches: 11. For the CDR3, the DNA is TGCGCCAGCAGTCCCAGACTAGCGGGGTGGAATAGCTCCTACAATGAGCAGTTCTTC. It yields the protein CASSPRLAGWNSSYNEQFF.

This clonotype was seen a few times. This chain connects TRBV7-2 to TRBJ1-1; 10 bases are a match to TRBD1. J was trimmed by 6 bases and V by 6 bases; bases with no gene match: 7. This CDR3 has 14 amino acids. Per germline, CDR1 SGHTA and CDR2 FQGNSA. DNA of the CDR3: TGTGCCAGCAGGGGGACAGGGGCAGGAGCTGAAGCTTTCTTT. This codes for CASRGTGAGAEAFF. Based on the CDR3 plus reference TRBV7-2 and TRBJ1-1, the full variable domain is GAGVSQSPSNKVTEKGKDVELRCDPISGHTALYWYRQSLGQGLEFLIYFQGNSAPDKSGLPSDRFSAERTGGSVSTLTIQRTQQEDSAVYLCASRGTGAGAEAFFGQGTRLTVV.

The rearrangement links TRBV15 to TRBJ2-7; 9 nucleotides agree with TRBD1. The germline CDR1 and CDR2 sequences are LNHNV and YYDKDF (reference sequence). Trimming cost V 0 bases and J 5 bases; bases outside gene matches: 5. The CDR3 covers 15 residues. The chain's CDR3 is CATSRDGTGSHEQYF. DNA of the CDR3: TGTGCCACCAGCAGAGATGGGACAGGGTCCCACGAGCAGTACTTC.

This clonotype was observed at least ten times. The chain carries TRBV7-8 and TRBJ1-2, with no clear D. Germline V gives CDR1 SGHVS, CDR2 FQNEAQ. This CDR3 has 15 amino acids. The V end was cut by 5 bases, the J end by 0 bases, with 13 bases between. The chain's CDR3 is CASSPGREANYGYTF. CDR3 sequence (DNA): TGTGCCAGCAGCCCCGGACGGGAAGCTAACTATGGCTACACCTTC.

This clonotype occurred once. A much more abundant neighbour one base away suggests this may be a read error. The rearrangement joins TRBV5-1 to TRBJ2-1; 12 nucleotides agree with TRBD2. CDR1 is SGHRS and CDR2 is YFSETQ in the germline V gene. The CDR3 consists of 14 residues. The CDR3 sequence: CTSSSPGLAGLEFF. The CDR3 DNA reads TGCACCAGCAGCTCCCCGGGACTAGCGGGCCTCGAGTTCTTC. The whole variable domain, filled in from reference TRBV5-1 and TRBJ2-1, reads KAGVTQTPRYLIKTRGQQVTLSCSPISGHRSVSWYQQTPGQGLQFLFEYFSETQRNKGNFPGRFSGRQFSNSRSEMNVSTLELGDSALYLCTSSSPGLAGLEFFGPGTRLTVL.

This clonotype has a count of ten or more. The CDR3 sequence is CASSLTALRGNEQFF. The DNA of the CDR3 is TGCGCCAGCAGCTTGACGGCCCTCCGGGGGAATGAGCAGTTCTTC. The chain combines TRBV5-1 with TRBJ2-1, with D possibly TRBD2 on 6 matching bases. Trimming stripped 1 base from V and 7 bases from J, with 15 bases between. CDR3 length: 15 amino acids. Germline CDR1 SGHRS, CDR2 YFSETQ.

This clonotype was seen only a few times. The chain's CDR3 is CASSPQGGNSPLHF. The DNA of the CDR3 is TGTGCCAGCAGCCCCCAGGGAGGGAATTCACCCCTCCACTTT. V is TRBV27 and J is TRBJ1-6, with D possibly TRBD1 on 5 matching bases. Trimming took 6 bases from V and 7 from J, leaving 13 bases between them. The CDR3 is made up of 14 amino acids. Germline V gives CDR1 MNHEY, CDR2 SMNVEV (reference sequence).

Comment on this clonotype: Since a much larger clone is just one base distant, this may be a read error. The chain uses TRBV7-2 and TRBJ2-3; tentatively, D is TRBD1 (6 bases). Germline CDR1 and CDR2: SGHTA and FQGNSA. Trimming left V 8 bases short and J 3 bases short, with 18 bases between. This CDR3 region has 15 residues. CDR3 DNA: TGTGCCAGCGGCTGGGTTGGGGGCAGTACAGATACGCAGTATTTT. Amino acids: CASGWVGGSTDTQYF. Complete variable domain (other parts from reference TRBV7-2 and TRBJ2-3): GAGVSQSPSNKVTEKGKDVELRCDPISGHTALYWYRQSLGQGLEFLIYFQGNSAPDKSGLPSDRFSAERTGGSVSTLTIQRTQQEDSAVYLCASGWVGGSTDTQYFGPGTRLTVL.

This rearrangement joins TRBV10-3 to TRBJ1-6, with 8 bases fitting TRBD1. The length of the CDR3 is 15 residues. Germline CDR1 is ENHRY and CDR2 is SYGVKD. The V and J ends lost 5 bases and 4 bases, in that order; junction bases with no gene match: 4. The chain's CDR3 is CAISTGTGYNSPLHF. For the CDR3, the DNA is TGTGCCATCAGTACCGGGACAGGTTATAATTCACCCCTCCACTTT.